These T cell receptor beta chains were read from a single sample in a study of response to subunit inactivated influenza vaccine. Each CDR3 protein is one row after TCRdb ran MiXCR on the RT-PCR reads. The sample comprises about half a million distinct CDR3 sequences, around 9.9% of which are singletons, and roughly 12% rests with the top ten. Sequencing was performed on PBMCs from blood, taken roughly 47 days after vaccination. These receptors all stem from a man in his forties or fifties who received an inactivated influenza vaccine. Each CDR3 is given with its conserved first and last residue. The order of the fields is V gene, J gene, clone size, CDR3 protein. Size is stated for part of the rows, as once, few or many counts, or as a class when the clone is expanded.

V: TRBV20-1; J: TRBJ2-7; size: NA; CDR3: CSARDMRGWSYEQYF
V: TRBV15; J: TRBJ2-1; size: NA; CDR3: CATSRTSGSWDEQFF
V: TRBV20-1; J: TRBJ1-6; size: NA; CDR3: CSALHVGTGRGSPLHF
V: TRBV6-1; J: TRBJ2-1; size: NA; CDR3: CASGRVGLAGNNEQFF
V: TRBV7-9; J: TRBJ2-1; size: few; CDR3: CASSLAFGGTYNEQFF
V: TRBV20-1; J: TRBJ1-2; size: few; CDR3: CSARDPGTGYGYTF
V: TRBV7-9; J: TRBJ1-2; size: NA; CDR3: CASSSTNDHNYGYTF
V: TRBV29-1; J: TRBJ1-2; size: many; CDR3: CSVESREDYGYTF
V: TRBV10-3; J: TRBJ2-7; size: many; CDR3: CAIRSGGEQYF
V: TRBV20-1; J: TRBJ2-7; size: NA; CDR3: CSASRTGRTYEQYF
V: TRBV13; J: TRBJ2-7; size: few; CDR3: CASSLGLGGGNEQYF
V: TRBV23-1; J: TRBJ2-2; size: NA; CDR3: CASSQLPDTNTGELFF
V: TRBV6-6; J: TRBJ2-7; size: many; CDR3: CASSSEYEQYF
V: TRBV7-8; J: TRBJ2-5; size: NA; CDR3: CASSSHTGGETQYF
V: TRBV29-1; J: TRBJ2-7; size: NA; CDR3: CSVKGLAGFYEQYF
V: TRBV18; J: TRBJ2-5; size: few; CDR3: CASSPSRRGQETQYF
V: TRBV27; J: TRBJ2-1; size: many; CDR3: CASSYWQPSSYNEQFF
V: TRBV7-2; J: TRBJ1-6; size: NA; CDR3: CASSLDRNNSPLHF
V: TRBV7-2; J: TRBJ2-1; size: NA; CDR3: CASSTRQGKSHNEQFF
V: TRBV12-3/TRBV12-4; J: TRBJ2-6; size: NA; CDR3: CASSPDGVSGANVLTF
V: TRBV7-2; J: TRBJ1-4; size: NA; CDR3: CASSPTAGPEKLFF
V: TRBV7-6; J: TRBJ2-5; size: NA; CDR3: CASSSPQGMVLQETQYF
V: TRBV5-1; J: TRBJ2-7; size: many; CDR3: CASSLGGFDEQYF
V: TRBV29-1; J: TRBJ2-1; size: NA; CDR3: CSVEDFRGSSYNEQFF
V: TRBV20-1; J: TRBJ2-5; size: many; CDR3: CSAPGLPQETQYF
V: TRBV5-1; J: TRBJ2-1; size: few; CDR3: CASSLVASGGRNEQFF
V: TRBV12-3/TRBV12-4; J: TRBJ2-1; size: NA; CDR3: CASSSLGGPQGEQFF
V: TRBV3-1; J: TRBJ2-1; size: NA; CDR3: CASSQVGLAENNEQFF
V: TRBV7-6; J: TRBJ2-1; size: NA; CDR3: CASSQRTGTRNEQFF
V: TRBV6-2/TRBV6-3; J: TRBJ1-5; size: many; CDR3: CASSGGQRNQPQHF
V: TRBV30; J: TRBJ2-2; size: NA; CDR3: CAWSVRGDGELFF
V: TRBV25-1; J: TRBJ1-4; size: few; CDR3: CASSEHGGNNEKLFF
V: TRBV12-3/TRBV12-4; J: TRBJ2-5; size: many; CDR3: CASSLYRGGTQYF
V: TRBV6-2/TRBV6-3; J: TRBJ2-2; size: NA; CDR3: CASSYAVTGELFF
V: TRBV24-1; J: TRBJ2-1; size: NA; CDR3: CATSDPFSPRMSFF
V: TRBV2; J: TRBJ2-2; size: few; CDR3: CASRGTSGGGTGELFF
V: TRBV4-2; J: TRBJ2-7; size: many; CDR3: CASSLLKASYEQYF
V: TRBV2; J: TRBJ2-1; size: once; CDR3: CASCSPLKTSGSYNEQFF
V: TRBV30; J: TRBJ1-5; size: few; CDR3: CAWSGQGNQPQHF
V: TRBV29-1; J: TRBJ2-1; size: many; CDR3: CSAGPGLAGGNWVYEQFF
V: TRBV29-1; J: TRBJ2-2; size: few; CDR3: CSVSIGTGRTGELFF
V: TRBV25-1; J: TRBJ2-1; size: NA; CDR3: CASSGLAGGGGEQFF
V: TRBV29-1; J: TRBJ2-3; size: NA; CDR3: CSVETSTDTQYF
V: TRBV12-3/TRBV12-4; J: TRBJ1-1; size: NA; CDR3: CASSPAGTGSEAFF
V: TRBV4-3; J: TRBJ1-2; size: NA; CDR3: CASSQVQGSKYGYTF
V: TRBV7-7; J: TRBJ1-5; size: NA; CDR3: CAERSNQPQHF
V: TRBV20-1; J: TRBJ1-2; size: few; CDR3: CSAHKDGYTF
V: TRBV7-2; J: TRBJ2-5; size: few; CDR3: CASSLAGWNRETQYF
V: TRBV20-1; J: TRBJ2-1; size: few; CDR3: CSAHRDFSYNEQFF